The 25 T cell receptor beta chains below all came from one sample that was sequenced in a study of shared clonotypes between healthy human individuals. Sequenced by immunoSEQ multiplex PCR; TCRdb stores in-frame clones only, minus some. The table includes 2,500,000 or so clones, 85% to 95% detected once. The sequenced sample consisted of naive CD4+ T cells sorted from blood. Documented subset: CD45RA+ positively selected. These receptors came from a man aged 18 to 30 in good health.

The chain uses TRBV10-3 and TRBJ1-1; the D gene is possibly TRBD1 (6 bases). CDR3 length equals 15 residues. Germline V gene lookup returns CDR1 ENHRY and CDR2 SYGVKD. Trimming took 1 base from V and 6 from J, leaving 15 bases between them. CDR3 nucleotides: TGTGCCATCAGTGAGTTTAGTGGGGGCAGGGCTGAAGCTTTCTTT. It codes for CAISEFSGGRAEAFF.

The gene calls are TRBV5-1 and TRBJ2-6; maybe TRBD1 (6 bases). Germline V gene data show CDR1 as SGHRS and CDR2 as YFSETQ. Trimming left V 2 bases short and J 2 bases short, with 8 bases between. The CDR3 has 15 residues. In DNA form, the CDR3 reads TGCGCCAGCAGCTTACAGGGTGCTGGGGCCAACGTCCTGACTTTC. It translates to CASSLQGAGANVLTF.

V gene TRBV7-2 combines with J gene TRBJ2-1; 11 nucleotides match TRBD2. J was trimmed by 5 bases and V by 5 bases; bases with no gene match: 5. Germline loops: CDR1 SGHTA, CDR2 FQGNSA. This CDR3 has 15 residues. CDR3 sequence (DNA): TGTGCCAGCAGCCCGGGACTAGCGGTTCACAATGAGCAGTTCTTC. It yields the protein CASSPGLAVHNEQFF.

This clone appeared a few times. The V and J genes are TRBV10-2 and TRBJ1-1; 9 bases match TRBD1. J was trimmed by 5 bases and V by 6 bases; bases with no gene match: 7. This CDR3 is built from 14 residues. In germline, CDR1 is WSHSY, CDR2 SAAADI. The CDR3 loop is CASRIQGAGTEAFF. The DNA for the CDR3 is TGCGCCAGCAGGATACAGGGGGCTGGAACTGAAGCTTTCTTT.

On this clone itself: At the DNA level, this CDR3 is encoded by other sequences in the same sample as well. The chain employs TRBV7-2 and TRBJ1-5, with a tentative D call TRBD1 (5 bases). V lost 1 base and J lost 5, with 9 bases in between. The CDR3 has 14 residues. The V gene's germline CDR1 is SGHTA and CDR2 FQGNSA. The CDR3 is CASSLEWGDQPQHF. The CDR3 region has the DNA TGTGCCAGCAGCTTAGAGTGGGGGGATCAGCCCCAGCATTTT.

The chain joins TRBV15 to TRBJ2-5, with 10 bases fitting TRBD2. The J segment lost 5 bases and the V segment lost 1 base, leaving 13 bases of the junction unmatched. This CDR3 spans 18 amino acids. Germline V gene lookup returns CDR1 LNHNV and CDR2 YYDKDF (reference sequence). CDR3 coding DNA: TGTGCCACCAGCAGAGCACTAGCGGGAAACGCGGGTTTTGAGACCCAGTACTTC. Its translation is CATSRALAGNAGFETQYF. Variable domain in full (rest from reference TRBV15 and TRBJ2-5): DAMVIQNPRYQVTQFGKPVTLSCSQTLNHNVMYWYQQKSSQAPKLLFHYYDKDFNNEADTPDNFQSRRPNTSFCFLDIRSPGLGDTAMYLCATSRALAGNAGFETQYFGPGTRLLVL.

The V gene is TRBV6-1, the J gene TRBJ2-5; D gene ambiguous. The V gene's germline CDR1 is MNHNS and CDR2 SASEGT. The CDR3 spans 14 residues. Trimming removed 4 bases from V and 6 bases from J, with 15 bases in between. The CDR3 sequence: CASSGDPAPKTQYF. The CDR3 coding sequence is TGTGCCAGCAGTGGTGATCCAGCTCCAAAGACCCAGTACTTC.

The J gene is TRBJ2-7, the V gene TRBV7-9; D might be TRBD1 (6 bases). Trimming left V 5 bases short and J 0 bases short, with 14 bases between. The germline V gene has CDR1 SEHNR and CDR2 FQNEAQ (reference sequence). The CDR3 is 15 amino acids. The CDR3 protein is CASSPRTAYSYEQYF. In DNA, the CDR3 is TGTGCCAGCAGCCCACGGACAGCCTACTCCTACGAGCAGTACTTC. Variable domain in full (rest from reference TRBV7-9 and TRBJ2-7): DTGVSQNPRHKITKRGQNVTFRCDPISEHNRLYWYRQTLGQGPEFLTYFQNEAQLEKSRLLSDRFSAERPKGSFSTLEIQRTEQGDSAMYLCASSPRTAYSYEQYFGPGTRLTVT.

The chain employs TRBV28 and TRBJ2-3; possibly TRBD2 for D (6 bases). CDR1 and CDR2 (germline): MDHEN, SYDVKM. The V and J ends lost 10 bases and 3 bases respectively, with 11 bases between them. CDR3 size: 12 residues. The CDR3: CATGTGTDTQYF. CDR3 DNA sequence: TGTGCCACCGGGACTGGGACAGATACGCAGTATTTT.

The table lists this clone with a count of one. Relative to the germline gene, one junction end is altered; a read error may explain this. This CDR3 is also generated by other DNA sequences in the sample. This sequence joins TRBV11-1 and TRBJ1-2; D is undetermined. CDR3 size: 13 residues. Germline V gene lookup returns CDR1 SGHAT and CDR2 FQDESV (reference sequence). CDR3 in DNA: TGTGCCAGCAGCCTAGCGGCTAACTATGGCTACACCTTC. It codes for CASSLAANYGYTF.

The chain combines TRBV6-1 with TRBJ2-1; D unresolved. The germline V gene encodes CDR1 MNHNS and CDR2 SASEGT. This CDR3 is 13 amino acids long. The V end lost 2 bases, the J end lost 3 bases, and 5 bases lay between the germline ends. The chain's CDR3 is CASSEFYYNEQFF. CDR3 nucleotides: TGTGCCAGCAGTGAATTCTACTACAATGAGCAGTTCTTC.

This chain joins TRBV27 and TRBJ2-7, with D possibly TRBD2 on 5 matching bases. The CDR3 contains 20 residues. Germline V gives CDR1 MNHEY, CDR2 SMNVEV (reference sequence). V was cut by 0 bases and J by 4 bases, with 28 bases left in between. CDR3 bases: TGTGCCAGCAGTTTATCCCTTACCCTCCCTGTGAAGGGAGACTCTTACGAGCAGTACTTC. This codes for CASSLSLTLPVKGDSYEQYF.

The gene calls are TRBV4-1 and TRBJ2-2, with D possibly being TRBD1 (7 bases). In germline, CDR1 is MGHRA, CDR2 YSYEKL. The V gene lost 5 bases and the J gene lost 4 bases, with 14 bases spanning the gap. This CDR3 has 15 amino acids. The CDR3 sequence: CASSSSQGGTGELFF. Written as DNA, the CDR3 is TGCGCCAGCAGCTCGAGTCAGGGGGGCACCGGGGAGCTGTTTTTT.

V is TRBV5-1 and J is TRBJ1-5; 7 positions match TRBD1. Per the germline V gene, CDR1 is SGHRS and CDR2 is YFSETQ. The J segment lost 3 bases and the V segment lost 0 bases, leaving 3 bases of the junction unmatched. The CDR3 is 15 amino acids. CDR3 residues: CASSLGDSNNQPQHF. As DNA, the CDR3 is TGCGCCAGCAGCTTGGGGGACAGTAACAATCAGCCCCAGCATTTT.

The chain joins TRBV7-3 to TRBJ2-3; no clear D gene. The CDR3 has 12 amino acids. V was trimmed by 5 bases and J by 0 bases, leaving 3 bases between them. Germline V gene sequence: CDR1 SGHTA, CDR2 FQGTGA. The CDR3 DNA reads TGTGCCAGCAGCCAGAGCACAGATACGCAGTATTTT. This encodes CASSQSTDTQYF.

This clone was seen only a few times. The J gene is TRBJ2-7, the V gene TRBV19, with 10 bases lining up with TRBD2. Trimming cost V 4 bases and J 5 bases; bases outside gene matches: 8. The germline CDR1 and CDR2 sequences are LNHDA and SQIVND (reference sequence). This CDR3 is built from 15 residues. The CDR3 DNA is TGTGCCAGTAGTACCTCCGGGACTAGCGTCAACGAGCAGTACTTC. This translates into CASSTSGTSVNEQYF.

The chain combines TRBV7-2 with TRBJ1-5, with a weak D call TRBD1 (6 bases). Germline assignment: CDR1 SGHTA and CDR2 FQGNSA. The CDR3 is 16 amino acids. V was trimmed by 0 bases and J by 5 bases, leaving 14 bases between them. CDR3 amino acids: CASSLARDNSYQPQHF. The DNA for the CDR3 is TGTGCCAGCAGCTTAGCGAGGGACAATTCCTATCAGCCCCAGCATTTT.

The rearrangement links TRBV2 to TRBJ1-1; D perhaps matches TRBD1 (5 bases). Germline V gives CDR1 SNHLY, CDR2 FYNNEI. This CDR3 contains 13 residues. The V gene lost 5 bases and the J gene lost 10 bases, with 17 bases spanning the gap. The CDR3 region is CASSSVDRNGAFF. The CDR3 DNA sequence: TGTGCCAGCAGTTCTGTAGACAGAAATGGAGCTTTCTTT.

Concerning this clone itself: This CDR3 is also generated by other DNA sequences in the sample. The chain is built from TRBV18 and TRBJ2-7, with 10 bases identical to TRBD1. V dropped 6 bases and J dropped 0; count of bases not matched to a gene: 5. This CDR3 is built from 15 residues. In germline, CDR1 is KGHSH, CDR2 LQKENI. This CDR3 is CASSPTGGSSYEQYF. The CDR3, as DNA: TGTGCCAGCTCGCCGACAGGGGGCAGCTCCTACGAGCAGTACTTC.

This clone was counted a single time. The chain is built from TRBV6-1 and TRBJ1-6; 7 bases line up with TRBD1. Germline CDR1 is MNHNS and CDR2 is SASEGT. Trimming cost V 0 bases and J 8 bases; bases outside gene matches: 13. The CDR3 contains 18 residues. The chain's CDR3 is CASSEALWRGRWDSPLHF. CDR3 in DNA: TGTGCCAGCAGTGAAGCGCTTTGGAGGGGGCGCTGGGATTCACCCCTCCACTTT.

This clone was detected only once. This chain uses TRBV15 with TRBJ2-7; D tentatively reads TRBD1 or TRBD2 (6 bases each). Germline V gene lookup returns CDR1 LNHNV and CDR2 YYDKDF (reference sequence). The CDR3 contains 16 residues. Trimming stripped 0 bases from V and 0 bases from J, with 12 bases between. The CDR3 protein is CATSRDRQEGSYEQYF. DNA for the CDR3: TGTGCCACCAGCAGAGATCGACAGGAGGGCTCCTACGAGCAGTACTTC. The whole variable domain, filled in from reference TRBV15 and TRBJ2-7, reads DAMVIQNPRYQVTQFGKPVTLSCSQTLNHNVMYWYQQKSSQAPKLLFHYYDKDFNNEADTPDNFQSRRPNTSFCFLDIRSPGLGDTAMYLCATSRDRQEGSYEQYFGPGTRLTVT.

The CDR3 nucleotides are TGTGCCAGTACAGGGGCTTCGAGCACCGGGGAGCTGTTTTTT. Translated: CASTGASSTGELFF. J is TRBJ2-2 and V is TRBV6-5; 7 bases match TRBD1. The germline CDR1 and CDR2 sequences are MNHEY and SVGAGI. The CDR3 extends over 14 amino acids. J lost 4 bases, V lost 9 bases, and 8 bases had no gene match.

This chain connects TRBV28 to TRBJ2-7, with D hard to call. The CDR3 contains 13 residues. Deletions cut 2 bases from V and 2 bases from J, with 7 bases between. Germline CDR1 is MDHEN and CDR2 is SYDVKM. The CDR3 loop is CASSLNPTYEQYF. Here the CDR3 DNA reads TGTGCCAGCAGTTTAAATCCCACCTACGAGCAGTACTTC.

V gene TRBV5-1 combines with J gene TRBJ2-6; no clear D. Looked up from germline, CDR1 is SGHRS and CDR2 is YFSETQ. The CDR3 consists of 16 residues. V lost 0 bases, J lost 1 base, and 8 bases lay in between. The CDR3 loop reads CASSLAVFSGANVLTF. For the CDR3, the DNA is TGCGCCAGCAGCTTGGCCGTTTTTTCTGGGGCCAACGTCCTGACTTTC.

Notes on this clone: This CDR3 is also generated by other DNA sequences in the sample. This rearrangement joins TRBV7-9 to TRBJ2-1, with a possible D match to TRBD2 (5 bases). Germline CDR1 and CDR2: SEHNR and FQNEAQ (reference sequence). The V gene lost 3 bases and the J gene lost 6 bases, with 9 bases spanning the gap. CDR3 length: 13 residues. The CDR3 loop reads CASSFAGGNEQFF. In DNA form, the CDR3 reads TGTGCCAGCAGCTTTGCGGGCGGCAATGAGCAGTTCTTC. The full variable domain, completed using reference TRBV7-9 and TRBJ2-1, is DTGVSQNPRHKITKRGQNVTFRCDPISEHNRLYWYRQTLGQGPEFLTYFQNEAQLEKSRLLSDRFSAERPKGSFSTLEIQRTEQGDSAMYLCASSFAGGNEQFFGPGTRLTVL.